Here is one T cell receptor (beta chain) with its context. Its antigen is as yet unknown. This may stem from a read error, because a much larger clone lies one nucleotide away. Time point given: patch test 1, 2 weeks after DPC sensitization. The treatment: therapeutic diphenylcyclopropenone sensitization with weekly scalp DPC. The CDR3 is 14 residues long. Trimming removed 2 bases at V and 5 bases at J, with 13 bases between. Library preparation tagged each individual cDNA molecule with a unique molecular identifier. From the RACE reads, TCRdb called clonotypes with MiXCR, one entry per CDR3 protein. The sample shows some 380,000 distinct CDR3 sequences, about 4.4% of them seen only once. This record belongs to a study of human T cells and chemical hapten exposure. Study-wide results and limits: After DPC sensitization, TCRs above 1 in 1000 frequency showed no change. Against controls, expanded TCRs gave rise to significantly more large CDR3 similarity clusters.

The receptor was isolated from a woman aged 45-60 years with alopecia areata. Some clones in this sample may be carry-over from other donors' samples. The chain employs TRBV12-3 or TRBV12-4 and TRBJ2-7; D possibly corresponds to TRBD1 (7 bases). Sequences were derived from whole blood, sampled in connection with sensitization to the hapten diphenylcyclopropenone (DPC). The CDR3 sequence: CASSLRGGGHEQYF. The DNA of the CDR3 is TGTGCCAGCAGTTTAAGAGGAGGGGGCCACGAGCAGTACTTC.